Listed below are T cell receptor beta chains from one sample, sequenced in a study of cytomegalovirus exposure and HLA in healthy donors. Generated by immunoSEQ multiplex PCR, the TCRdb table keeps only in-frame clones and is missing some. The table includes around 140,000 clones, 60% to 80% detected once. Material for sequencing was PBMCs. All receptors derive from a man aged 50 to 59 in good health and CMV-seropositive. Each CDR3 is given with its conserved first and last residue. Fields, in order: V gene, clone size, J gene, D gene, CDR3 DNA, CDR3 protein. The D gene is left open where the match is weak. Expanded clones are given a class, and other clones once, few, many or no size at all.

V: TRBV6-1
size: -
J: TRBJ2-1
D: TRBD1
DNA: TGTGCCAGCAGGGAAACCAGGACAGGGGGAGGTAATGAGCAGTTCTTC
CDR3: CASRETRTGGGNEQFF

V: TRBV15
size: -
J: TRBJ1-1
D: -
DNA: TGTGCCACCAGCAGAGCCAATGGACTTGGGGCTTTCTTT
CDR3: CATSRANGLGAFF

V: TRBV7-2
size: few
J: TRBJ1-1
D: -
DNA: TGTGCCAGCAGCTTAAACAGGGTCACTGAAGCTTTCTTT
CDR3: CASSLNRVTEAFF

V: TRBV6-6
size: -
J: TRBJ2-7
D: TRBD1
DNA: TGTGCCAGCAGTTCGACAGGGGCGAGCTCCTACGAGCAGTACTTC
CDR3: CASSSTGASSYEQYF

V: TRBV6-1
size: few
J: TRBJ2-5
D: -
DNA: TGTGCCAGCAGTGAGCGACAGCAAGAGACCCAGTACTTC
CDR3: CASSERQQETQYF

V: TRBV5-8
size: -
J: TRBJ2-3
D: TRBD1
DNA: TGTGCCAGCAGCAAGGGGGACAGGGGAAGCACAGATACGCAGTATTTT
CDR3: CASSKGDRGSTDTQYF

V: TRBV4-1
size: -
J: TRBJ2-5
D: TRBD1
DNA: TGCGCCAGCAGCCCATTCGACAGGGGCGACCAAGAGACCCAGTACTTC
CDR3: CASSPFDRGDQETQYF

V: TRBV14
size: -
J: TRBJ1-1
D: -
DNA: TGTGCCAGCAGCCAAACGAGGGGGACTGAAGCTTTCTTT
CDR3: CASSQTRGTEAFF

V: TRBV28
size: once
J: TRBJ2-1
D: -
DNA: TGTGCCAGCAGTTTAGGGGCGTCCTCCTACAATGAGCAGTTCTTC
CDR3: CASSLGASSYNEQFF

V: TRBV7-9
size: -
J: TRBJ1-2
D: -
DNA: TGTGCCAGCAGCCTCCCGGAGGATAACTATGGCTACACCTTC
CDR3: CASSLPEDNYGYTF

V: TRBV5-1
size: -
J: TRBJ2-5
D: TRBD1
DNA: TGCGCCAGCAGCCCCGGGACAGGACAAGAGACCCAGTACTTC
CDR3: CASSPGTGQETQYF

V: TRBV27
size: -
J: TRBJ2-3
D: -
DNA: TGTGCCAGCAGTTTATTGACAAACACAGATACGCAGTATTTT
CDR3: CASSLLTNTDTQYF

V: TRBV18
size: -
J: TRBJ1-5
D: TRBD1
DNA: TGTGCCAGCTCACTACGACAGGGGGATAGCAATCAGCCCCAGCATTTT
CDR3: CASSLRQGDSNQPQHF

V: TRBV4-2
size: few
J: TRBJ1-1
D: -
DNA: TGTGCCAGCAGCCAAGCCCGGGACACCCAGAACACTGAAGCTTTCTTT
CDR3: CASSQARDTQNTEAFF

V: TRBV2
size: once
J: TRBJ2-7
D: -
DNA: TGTGCCAGCAGTCCCCAGGGTCTGGTGGGCGAGCAGTACTTC
CDR3: CASSPQGLVGEQYF

V: TRBV4-1
size: -
J: TRBJ1-2
D: -
DNA: TGCGCCAGCAGCATAGGGGGGGGGCAGGGGAACTATGGCTACACCTTC
CDR3: CASSIGGGQGNYGYTF

V: TRBV28
size: few
J: TRBJ1-5
D: TRBD1
DNA: TGTGCCAGCAAGGGGACAGGGGGGATCAATCAGCCCCAGCATTTT
CDR3: CASKGTGGINQPQHF

V: TRBV11-3
size: few
J: TRBJ2-3
D: TRBD1
DNA: TGTGCCAGCAGCCCGGGACAGGGCTTTGCAGATACGCAGTATTTT
CDR3: CASSPGQGFADTQYF

V: TRBV7-6
size: -
J: TRBJ2-5
D: TRBD2
DNA: TGTGCCAGCAGCGGGAGCGGGAGACAAGAGACCCAGTACTTC
CDR3: CASSGSGRQETQYF

V: TRBV18
size: -
J: TRBJ1-1
D: -
DNA: TGTGCCAGCTCACCCCGACAGCCGAACACTGAAGCTTTCTTT
CDR3: CASSPRQPNTEAFF

V: TRBV5-4
size: -
J: TRBJ2-7
D: -
DNA: TGTGCCAGCAGCTTCGTGGGAGGTGCCTACGAGCAGTACTTC
CDR3: CASSFVGGAYEQYF

V: TRBV7-2
size: few
J: TRBJ2-7
D: -
DNA: TGTGCCAGCAGCTTAGAGAGAGGGAACGAGCAGTACTTC
CDR3: CASSLERGNEQYF

V: TRBV10-3
size: -
J: TRBJ1-5
D: -
DNA: TGTGCCATCAGTGAGGGAGCCGGGAATCAGCCCCAGCATTTT
CDR3: CAISEGAGNQPQHF

V: TRBV5-1
size: -
J: TRBJ1-2
D: -
DNA: TGCGCCAGCAGCGCCGACACCTCTAACTATGGCTACACCTTC
CDR3: CASSADTSNYGYTF

V: TRBV7-3
size: -
J: TRBJ2-3
D: -
DNA: TGTGCCAGCAGCTTAGGGAGCGGAGCGGTTTCAGATACGCAGTATTTT
CDR3: CASSLGSGAVSDTQYF

V: TRBV2
size: -
J: TRBJ2-5
D: -
DNA: TGTGCCAGCAGTGGACAGGAGGCGGAGACCCAGTACTTC
CDR3: CASSGQEAETQYF

V: TRBV6-5
size: -
J: TRBJ2-7
D: TRBD1
DNA: TGTGCCAGCAGTTACGCCGGACAGGGGGCTCGCCACGAGCAGTACTTC
CDR3: CASSYAGQGARHEQYF

V: TRBV14
size: -
J: TRBJ2-7
D: -
DNA: TGTGCCAGCAGCTCCAGGGGCCTCACCTACGAGCAGTACTTC
CDR3: CASSSRGLTYEQYF

V: TRBV7-2
size: -
J: TRBJ2-1
D: -
DNA: TGTGCCAGCAGCTTGGGGAGGGGGGAGAGGAATGAGCAGTTCTTC
CDR3: CASSLGRGERNEQFF

V: TRBV7-2
size: -
J: TRBJ2-3
D: -
DNA: TGTGCCAGCAGCCCCGTCCCGAGACAGACAGATACGCAGTATTTT
CDR3: CASSPVPRQTDTQYF

V: TRBV5-6
size: few
J: TRBJ1-2
D: TRBD1
DNA: TGTGCCAGCAGCCCCGGGACAGTTTTTGGCTACACCTTC
CDR3: CASSPGTVFGYTF

V: TRBV6-1
size: -
J: TRBJ2-7
D: TRBD1
DNA: TGTGCCAGCAGTGAGTCTGGACAGGGTAGAAACGAGCAGTACTTC
CDR3: CASSESGQGRNEQYF

V: TRBV5-6
size: -
J: TRBJ2-7
D: TRBD1
DNA: TGTGCCAGCAGCATCGGGACAGGGGGCGGTGAGCAGTACTTC
CDR3: CASSIGTGGGEQYF

V: TRBV5-6
size: -
J: TRBJ2-7
D: -
DNA: TGTGCCAGCAGCTCCCGGGACTTTTCCTACGAGCAGTACTTC
CDR3: CASSSRDFSYEQYF

V: TRBV11-3
size: -
J: TRBJ2-5
D: TRBD2
DNA: TGTGCCAGCAGCTTAGGGGCACCGGGACTAGCGTCAGAGAGGGGTGAGACCCAGTACTTC
CDR3: CASSLGAPGLASERGETQYF

V: TRBV29-1
size: -
J: TRBJ1-2
D: -
DNA: TGCAGCGTTGAGTCAAGAGGCGCTAACTATGGCTACACCTTC
CDR3: CSVESRGANYGYTF

V: TRBV19
size: -
J: TRBJ1-1
D: TRBD1
DNA: TGTGCCAGTAGTATGTCAGGGGGGAGGAGGACTGAAGCTTTCTTT
CDR3: CASSMSGGRRTEAFF

V: TRBV7-8
size: -
J: TRBJ1-5
D: -
DNA: TGTGCCAGCAGCTTAGCGGCTCGGGCGGGGCAGCCCCAGCATTTT
CDR3: CASSLAARAGQPQHF

V: TRBV7-2
size: -
J: TRBJ2-4
D: TRBD2
DNA: TGTGCCAGCGCCGAGGCGGGAGGGATGTACATTCAGTACTTC
CDR3: CASAEAGGMYIQYF

V: TRBV6-4
size: few
J: TRBJ1-5
D: -
DNA: TGTGCCAGCAGTGAAGTCTCCGAGCAGCCCCAGCATTTT
CDR3: CASSEVSEQPQHF

V: TRBV7-7
size: -
J: TRBJ2-1
D: TRBD2
DNA: TGTGCTAGCAGCTATCCAAAGGTAGCGGGAGAACTTGGCTCCTACAATGAGCAGTTCTTC
CDR3: CASSYPKVAGELGSYNEQFF

V: TRBV10-3
size: -
J: TRBJ2-7
D: TRBD1
DNA: TGTGCCATCAGTGACAGGGGACAGGGCACCTACGAGCAGTACTTC
CDR3: CAISDRGQGTYEQYF

V: TRBV29-1
size: -
J: TRBJ1-5
D: -
DNA: TGCAGCGTTGCTGCAGGGCTCAATCAGCCCCAGCATTTT
CDR3: CSVAAGLNQPQHF

V: TRBV18
size: -
J: TRBJ2-3
D: -
DNA: TGTGCCAGCTCACCACCTAGTAGAGACACAGATACGCAGTATTTT
CDR3: CASSPPSRDTDTQYF

V: TRBV4-1
size: -
J: TRBJ1-6
D: TRBD1
DNA: TGCGCCAGCAGCCCCGGGACAGTTAATTCACCCCTCCACTTT
CDR3: CASSPGTVNSPLHF

V: TRBV12-5
size: -
J: TRBJ1-5
D: TRBD1
DNA: TGTGCTAGTGGTTTGGCACAGGGGCCCAATCAGCCCCAGCATTTT
CDR3: CASGLAQGPNQPQHF

V: TRBV7-9
size: -
J: TRBJ1-4
D: -
DNA: TGTTCCAGCAGCTCGGCAGGAGGGCTGTTTTTT
CDR3: CSSSSAGGLFF

V: TRBV7-7
size: few
J: TRBJ2-3
D: TRBD2
DNA: TGTGCTAGCAGCCCGAAGACAGCGGGGGCGCAGTATTTT
CDR3: CASSPKTAGAQYF

V: TRBV19
size: few
J: TRBJ1-4
D: TRBD1
DNA: TGTGCCAGTAGTGGTGGGACAGCCTATAATGAAAAACTGTTTTTT
CDR3: CASSGGTAYNEKLFF

V: TRBV7-8
size: once
J: TRBJ1-1
D: -
DNA: TGTGCCAGCAGCTTAACGGGTAGCACTGAAGCTTTCTTT
CDR3: CASSLTGSTEAFF

V: TRBV13
size: -
J: TRBJ1-1
D: TRBD1
DNA: TGTGCCAGCAGCTCGCCCGGGACAGCTGTAACTGGCATGAACACTGAAGCTTTCTTT
CDR3: CASSSPGTAVTGMNTEAFF

V: TRBV7-2
size: -
J: TRBJ1-6
D: -
DNA: TGTGCCAGCAGCCCCAGGACAGCTTCACCCCTCCACTTT
CDR3: CASSPRTASPLHF

V: TRBV15
size: -
J: TRBJ2-7
D: TRBD1
DNA: TGTGCCACCAAACCACAGGGGGCGGGCGAGCAGTACTTC
CDR3: CATKPQGAGEQYF

V: TRBV2
size: -
J: TRBJ2-5
D: TRBD1
DNA: TGTGCCAGCAGCGTGGACAGGGGCGTTGAGACCCAGTACTTC
CDR3: CASSVDRGVETQYF

V: TRBV6-1
size: -
J: TRBJ1-6
D: -
DNA: TGTGCCAGCAGTTGGGAGAATTCACCCCTCCACTTT
CDR3: CASSWENSPLHF